One sample yielded the 20 T cell receptor beta chains listed below, sequenced in a study of human T cells and chemical hapten exposure. TCRdb processed the RACE reads anew with MiXCR; each CDR3 protein has one entry. The sample carries roughly 38,000 distinct CDR3 sequences, over 3.5% recorded once. The time point is: patch test 1, 2 weeks after DPC sensitization. The treatment is: therapeutic diphenylcyclopropenone sensitization with weekly scalp DPC. The total RNA was obtained from whole blood that was not fractionated. Here the sequenced sample was whole blood, taken in connection with sensitization to the hapten diphenylcyclopropenone (DPC). The receptors come from a man over 45 with alopecia areata. Some clones in this sample may be carry-over from other donors' samples.

This clonotype was picked up many times. The chain carries TRBV20-1 and TRBJ2-3; D is unclear. V shed 3 bases and J shed 4 bases, with 11 bases lying between them. CDR1 and CDR2 from the germline V gene are DFQATT and SNEGSKA (reference sequence). CDR3 length: 13 residues. CDR3 residues: CSARVVLADTQYF. The CDR3 DNA is TGCAGTGCTAGGGTCGTCCTAGCAGATACGCAGTATTTT.

This clonotype was seen many times. The chain employs TRBV7-2 and TRBJ2-3; D gene unclear. Germline CDR1 reads SGHTA; CDR2 reads FQGNSA. The V end lost 2 bases, the J end lost 6 bases, and 15 bases lay between the germline ends. The CDR3 covers 15 residues. The CDR3 sequence is CASSLTALIGDTQYF. The CDR3 bases are TGTGCCAGCAGCTTAACGGCCCTGATAGGGGATACGCAGTATTTT.

This clonotype was seen many times. The chain links TRBV29-1 to TRBJ2-5, with TRBD2 as a possible D gene (5 bases). The length of the CDR3 is 14 residues. From germline, CDR1 is SQVTM and CDR2 ANQGSEA. The ends were cut back, 3 bases at V and 1 base at J, with 12 bases in the middle. The CDR3, as DNA: TGCAGCGTTGACAACGAAGCGGTCCAAGAGACCCAGTACTTC. It translates to CSVDNEAVQETQYF.

This clonotype showed up just a few times. The rearrangement uses TRBV10-3 and TRBJ2-7; 7 bases are a match to TRBD1. The CDR3 totals 16 residues. CDR1 is ENHRY and CDR2 is SYGVKD in the germline V gene. The V segment lost 4 bases and the J segment 4 bases; nucleotides outside the gene matches: 13. The CDR3 region has the DNA TGTGCCATCAGTGCAAATAACAGGGGCCGGGGTTACGAGCAGTACTTC. Protein: CAISANNRGRGYEQYF.

This clonotype has ten or more counts. The chain carries TRBV30 and TRBJ1-5; D perhaps matches TRBD1 (5 bases). V was shortened by 3 bases and J by 1 base, with 13 bases between the two germline ends. Per the germline V gene, CDR1 is GTSNPN and CDR2 is SVGIG (reference sequence). The CDR3 is made up of 15 amino acids. CDR3 region: CAWRGKQGSNQPQHF. DNA for the CDR3: TGTGCCTGGAGGGGGAAGCAGGGAAGCAATCAGCCCCAGCATTTT.

This clonotype was observed many times. CDR3 DNA sequence: TGCGCCAGCCCCCGGGACAGGGAACGGTACAATGAGCAGTTCTTC. Encoded protein: CASPRDRERYNEQFF. The chain recombines TRBV5-1 with TRBJ2-1, with 9 positions matching TRBD1. The trim removed 7 bases at V and 4 bases at J, leaving 9 bases unmatched. The CDR3 spans 15 residues. Germline CDR1 reads SGHRS; CDR2 reads YFSETQ.

This clonotype appeared many times. J is TRBJ2-7 and V is TRBV29-1; tentatively, D is TRBD1 (5 bases). The germline gives CDR1 SQVTM, CDR2 ANQGSEA. The CDR3 sequence is 13 residues long. V was pared by 3 bases and J by 1 base, with 10 bases between. The chain's CDR3 is CSVEDIRSYEQYF. The CDR3 DNA reads as TGCAGCGTTGAGGACATAAGATCCTACGAGCAGTACTTC.

This clonotype was seen ten or more times. The chain combines TRBV18 with TRBJ2-5; D ambiguous. V dropped 0 bases and J dropped 4 bases, with 6 bases sitting between them. Germline CDR1 KGHSH, CDR2 LQKENI. There are 13 residues in the CDR3. The CDR3 nucleotides are TGTGCCAGCTCACCACCGGCGATAGAGACCCAGTACTTC. It yields the protein CASSPPAIETQYF.

Many counts were recorded for this clonotype. The rearrangement links TRBV2 to TRBJ2-3; TRBD2 aligns across 8 bases. The length of the CDR3 is 14 residues. J gave up 2 bases and V 10 bases, and 8 bases lay outside the gene matches. Germline V gives CDR1 SNHLY, CDR2 FYNNEI. Written as DNA, the CDR3 is TGTGCCAATTATAGCGGGACGGTCACAGATACGCAGTATTTT. This translates into CANYSGTVTDTQYF.

This clonotype was counted at least ten times. The genes are TRBV7-6 and TRBJ2-2; maybe TRBD2 (6 bases). Trimming stripped 0 bases from V and 5 bases from J, with 28 bases between. The CDR3 covers 21 residues. Germline CDR1 and CDR2: SGHVS and FNYEAQ. The CDR3, as DNA: TGTGCCAGCAGCTTAGCCCCTATCGGGAGCATTTCTTTGTTACGGACCGGGGAGCTGTTTTTT. Its protein is CASSLAPIGSISLLRTGELFF.

This clonotype was recorded many times. The J gene is TRBJ1-1, the V gene TRBV5-1; possibly TRBD1 for D (6 bases). Trimming stripped 4 bases from V and 1 base from J, with 8 bases between. This CDR3 is 13 amino acids long. Germline values: CDR1 SGHRS, CDR2 YFSETQ. CDR3 residues: CASSVQGNTEAFF. The CDR3 DNA sequence: TGCGCCAGCAGCGTACAGGGGAACACTGAAGCTTTCTTT.

This clonotype was picked up many times. The chain recombines TRBV4-1 with TRBJ2-1, with D hard to call. The V gene's germline CDR1 is MGHRA and CDR2 YSYEKL. The V end lost 0 bases, the J end lost 0 bases, and 6 bases lay between the germline ends. The CDR3 totals 15 residues. The CDR3 DNA sequence: TGCGCCAGCAGCCAAGATCCTAGCTCCTACAATGAGCAGTTCTTC. Its protein product is CASSQDPSSYNEQFF.

This clonotype was counted many times. This chain links TRBV11-2 with TRBJ2-1; 11 bases fit TRBD1. Germline lookup yields CDR1 SGHAT and CDR2 FQNNGV. After removal of 1 base from V and 9 bases from J, the junction contained 11 bases not matched to a gene. The CDR3 loop spans 17 amino acids. The CDR3, as DNA: TGTGCCAGCAGCTTAGGGGGGGGCCGGACAGGGGGCAGTGAGCAGTTCTTC. This sequence encodes CASSLGGGRTGGSEQFF. Combining the CDR3 with reference TRBV11-2 and TRBJ2-1 gives the whole variable domain EAGVAQSPRYKIIEKRQSVAFWCNPISGHATLYWYQQILGQGPKLLIQFQNNGVVDDSQLPKDRFSAERLKGVDSTLKIQPAKLEDSAVYLCASSLGGGRTGGSEQFFGPGTRLTVL.

This clonotype was counted at least ten times. The rearrangement joins TRBV11-2 to TRBJ2-7, with a possible D match to TRBD2 (6 bases). The CDR3 extends over 14 amino acids. The V and J ends lost 0 bases and 2 bases respectively, with 8 bases between them. Germline CDR1 and CDR2: SGHAT and FQNNGV. The CDR3 spells CASSLDRLAYEQYF. As DNA, the CDR3 is TGTGCCAGCAGCTTAGATCGACTAGCCTACGAGCAGTACTTC.

Comments on this clonotype: Being one base from a much bigger clone, this may be a read error. The V gene is TRBV3-1, the J gene TRBJ2-3, with D possibly being TRBD2 (5 bases). The germline V and J ends were trimmed by 5 bases and 11 bases, with 23 bases remaining between them. The CDR3 has 15 residues. The germline V gene encodes CDR1 LGHDT and CDR2 YNNKEL (reference sequence). CDR3 sequence: CASSSNIGPEGMQYF. CDR3 sequence (DNA): TGTGCCAGCAGCTCCAACATTGGACCCGAGGGTATGCAGTATTTT.

This clonotype was recorded many times. The chain combines TRBV7-9 with TRBJ2-1; possible D gene TRBD2, 6 bases. The CDR3 is 12 residues long. Per germline, CDR1 SEHNR and CDR2 FQNEAQ (reference sequence). Trimming shortened V by 6 bases and J by 7 bases, and 10 bases separated the two germline ends. The CDR3 reads CASSRRENEQFF. Here the CDR3 DNA reads TGTGCCAGCAGTCGGCGGGAAAATGAGCAGTTCTTC.

This clonotype was seen ten or more times. V usage is TRBV12-3 or TRBV12-4 and J usage is TRBJ2-1; D call uncertain. V was trimmed by 2 bases and J by 5 bases, leaving 7 bases between them. CDR3 length: 13 residues. CDR3 in amino acids: CASSLSPDNEQFF. The CDR3 DNA is TGTGCCAGCAGTTTATCCCCGGACAATGAGCAGTTCTTC.

This clonotype was recorded at least ten times. V and J are TRBV11-3 and TRBJ2-1; a weak D match, TRBD2 (5 bases). Germline CDR1 is SGHNT and CDR2 is YENEEA. Trimming removed 0 bases at V and 2 bases at J, with 14 bases between. The CDR3 is made up of 17 amino acids. The CDR3 DNA reads TGTGCCAGCAGCTTAGATCTAGGGCTAGCAGCCTACAATGAGCAGTTCTTC. Translating gives CASSLDLGLAAYNEQFF.

This clonotype was counted ten times or more. The V call is TRBV10-3, the J call TRBJ2-7, with 8 bases that match TRBD1. V trimming: 2 bases; J trimming: 4 bases; junction bases outside the gene matches: 4. Germline V lookup: CDR1 ENHRY, CDR2 SYGVKD. The CDR3 has 14 amino acids. CDR3 bases: TGTGCCATCAGTGAGCCGGGACAGGATTACGAGCAGTACTTC. Protein sequence: CAISEPGQDYEQYF.

Many counts were recorded for this clonotype. The chain has TRBV4-1 and TRBJ2-7; 7 bases agree with TRBD1. CDR3 length equals 15 residues. CDR1 is MGHRA, CDR2 YSYEKL, per germline. V dropped 1 base and J dropped 3; count of bases not matched to a gene: 6. The CDR3 DNA follows: TGCGCCAGCAGCCAAGGGGACAGAGGACTCTACGAGCAGTACTTC. It codes for CASSQGDRGLYEQYF.